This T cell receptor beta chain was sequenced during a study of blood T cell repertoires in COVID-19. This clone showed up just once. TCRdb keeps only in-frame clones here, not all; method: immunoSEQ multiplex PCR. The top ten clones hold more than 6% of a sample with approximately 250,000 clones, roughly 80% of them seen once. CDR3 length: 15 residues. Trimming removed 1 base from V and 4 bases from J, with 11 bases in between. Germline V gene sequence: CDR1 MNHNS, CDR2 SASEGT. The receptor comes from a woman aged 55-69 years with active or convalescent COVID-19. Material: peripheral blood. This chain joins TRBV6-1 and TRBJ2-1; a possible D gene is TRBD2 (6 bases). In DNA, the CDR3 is TGTGCCAGCAGTGAAGGGGACTGGACATACAATGAGCAGTTCTTC. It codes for CASSEGDWTYNEQFF.